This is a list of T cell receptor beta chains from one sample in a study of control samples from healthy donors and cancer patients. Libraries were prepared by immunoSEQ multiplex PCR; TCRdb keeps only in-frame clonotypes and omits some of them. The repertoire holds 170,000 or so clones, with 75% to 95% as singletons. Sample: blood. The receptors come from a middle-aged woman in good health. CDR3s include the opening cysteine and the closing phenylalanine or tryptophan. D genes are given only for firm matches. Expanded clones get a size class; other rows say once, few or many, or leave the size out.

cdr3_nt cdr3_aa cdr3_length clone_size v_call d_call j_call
TGTGCCAGCAGTTTAGCCGGGGGGGGGTACTACGAGCAGTACTTC CASSLAGGGYYEQYF 15 NA TRBV27 TRBD2 TRBJ2-7
TGTGCCAGCAGTCCCTGGGCCCGTGACCAGCCCCAGCATTTT CASSPWARDQPQHF 14 NA TRBV27 NA TRBJ1-5
TGTGCCAGCAGCGCAGCGGGGAGATACTACGAGCAGTACTTC CASSAAGRYYEQYF 14 NA TRBV11-2 TRBD2 TRBJ2-7
TGTGCCAGCAGTTACACCTGGGGGTCCTATAATTCACCCCTCCACTTT CASSYTWGSYNSPLHF 16 NA TRBV27 NA TRBJ1-6
TGTGCCAGCAGCTTAAGTAGGGGGGTTCGGGACTCTGGCTACGAGCAGTACTTC CASSLSRGVRDSGYEQYF 18 NA TRBV11-2 NA TRBJ2-7
TGTGCCAGCAGCCCCCTTAAAGCGGGGGCCAACGTCCTGACTTTC CASSPLKAGANVLTF 15 NA TRBV6-5 NA TRBJ2-6
TGTGCCAGCAGTTTTCGGGGGCGAACTGAAGCTTTCTTT CASSFRGRTEAFF 13 NA TRBV28 NA TRBJ1-1
TGTGTCAGAAGCGCCGCCCTACAGGGAAACTATGGCTACACCTTC CVRSAALQGNYGYTF 15 once TRBV7-5 NA TRBJ1-2
TGTGCCAGCAGTTCCTCCGCCTATGAAAAACTGTTTTTT CASSSSAYEKLFF 13 few TRBV27 NA TRBJ1-4
TGTGCCAGCAGCCCGGGACTAGCTGCCTACAATGAGCAGTTCTTC CASSPGLAAYNEQFF 15 NA TRBV9 TRBD2 TRBJ2-1
TGTGCCAGCAGCCTGGGACCGGGGGTGGCAGATACGCAGTATTTT CASSLGPGVADTQYF 15 NA TRBV7-9 NA TRBJ2-3
TGTGCCAGCAGCCACGGGCTAGTGCAGTTCTTC CASSHGLVQFF 11 NA TRBV3-1/TRBV3-2 NA TRBJ2-1
TGTGCCAGCAGCGTGGGGGGATCTGGGGCCAACGTCCTGACTTTC CASSVGGSGANVLTF 15 NA TRBV9 NA TRBJ2-6
TGTGCCAGCAGCTTAGGTAGCGATCCGGCCAAAAACATTCAGTACTTC CASSLGSDPAKNIQYF 16 NA TRBV11-2 NA TRBJ2-4
TGTGCCAGCAGCTTGGTGGACGGCTCCTACGAGCAGTACTTC CASSLVDGSYEQYF 14 NA TRBV5-6 NA TRBJ2-7
TGTGCCATCAGGCCCGGTCCCGAGTACACTGAAGCTTTCTTT CAIRPGPEYTEAFF 14 NA TRBV10-3 NA TRBJ1-1
TGTGCCAGCAGCCCCAGTGCCTACGAGCAGTACTTC CASSPSAYEQYF 12 NA TRBV7-8 NA TRBJ2-7
TGCGCCAGCAGCCATCCAGGAGACTACGAGCAGTACTTC CASSHPGDYEQYF 13 NA TRBV4-1 NA TRBJ2-7
TGTGCCAGCACAGTCTTCGGGAATGGTAATTCACCCCTCCACTTT CASTVFGNGNSPLHF 15 few TRBV2 NA TRBJ1-6
TGTGCCAGCAGTCCGGGCCAGGGGAGGCAGTACTTC CASSPGQGRQYF 12 NA TRBV6-5 NA TRBJ2-7
TGCGCCAGCAGGTATGGACGCTCTTTCACTGAAGCTTTCTTT CASRYGRSFTEAFF 14 NA TRBV5-1 NA TRBJ1-1
TGCGCCAGCAGCTTCCAAGCGGGGCCTTACGTCGAGCTGTTTTTT CASSFQAGPYVELFF 15 NA TRBV5-1 TRBD2 TRBJ2-2
TGTGCCAGCAGTCAGGAGGGACTCAATCAGCCCCAGCATTTT CASSQEGLNQPQHF 14 NA TRBV6-6 NA TRBJ1-5
TGTGCCAGCAGTGCAGACAGCCCTGGGTGGTCTGGGGCCAACGTCCTGACTTTC CASSADSPGWSGANVLTF 18 NA TRBV6-1 NA TRBJ2-6
TGTGCCACCCAAGTTTCAGGCAACACCGGGGAGCTGTTTTTT CATQVSGNTGELFF 14 NA TRBV18 NA TRBJ2-2
TGTGCCAGCAGTGCCCACCTGGCAACTAATGAAAAACTGTTTTTT CASSAHLATNEKLFF 15 NA TRBV2 NA TRBJ1-4
TGTGCCAGCCGGGCGGGGGTGGTGGATGAGCAGTTCTTC CASRAGVVDEQFF 13 NA TRBV2 TRBD2 TRBJ2-1
TGTGCCAGCCTCTCGGGACAGGGGGCGCCGAGCAATCAGCCCCAGCATTTT CASLSGQGAPSNQPQHF 17 few TRBV28 TRBD1 TRBJ1-5
TGTGCCAGCTCACCATACTCTTATCGAGGGTTGGACTATGGCTACACCTTC CASSPYSYRGLDYGYTF 17 NA TRBV18 NA TRBJ1-2
TGTGCCAGCAGTGAAAAGATCGTCTCCTACAATGAGCAGTTCTTC CASSEKIVSYNEQFF 15 NA TRBV6-1 NA TRBJ2-1
TGTGCCAGCAGTGAGCAGGGGGTCCTCTACGAGCAGTACTTC CASSEQGVLYEQYF 14 NA TRBV2 TRBD1 TRBJ2-7
TGTGCCAGCGAGACAGGGGACGGCAATCAGCCCCAGCATTTT CASETGDGNQPQHF 14 NA TRBV7-9 TRBD1 TRBJ1-5
TGTGCCAGCAGTTACTCCGCGGGACAGCCCTACGAGCAGTACTTC CASSYSAGQPYEQYF 15 NA TRBV6-5 NA TRBJ2-7
TGTGCCAGCAGCCGTACGATGGACACCGGGGAGCTGTTTTTT CASSRTMDTGELFF 14 NA TRBV11-2 NA TRBJ2-2
TGCGCCAGCAGTGAAGGGGCGGCCTACGAGCAGTACTTC CASSEGAAYEQYF 13 NA TRBV10-1 NA TRBJ2-7
TGTGCCAGCAGCTTAGGCAGGATGCATGAGCAGTTCTTC CASSLGRMHEQFF 13 NA TRBV11-3 NA TRBJ2-1
TGTGCCAGCAGCCAAGTCGGATTAGCGGGGGCCACAGATACGCAGTATTTT CASSQVGLAGATDTQYF 17 NA TRBV3-1/TRBV3-2 TRBD2 TRBJ2-3
TGCAGTGCTAGTAGGTCAACTAATGAAAAACTGTTTTTT CSASRSTNEKLFF 13 NA TRBV20-1 NA TRBJ1-4
TGTGCCAGCTCACCAGAGAGTACAGGGGAGTATGGCTACACCTTC CASSPESTGEYGYTF 15 NA TRBV18 TRBD1 TRBJ1-2
TGTGCCAGCAGCTTAGCAGACAGTAATGAAAAACTGTTTTTT CASSLADSNEKLFF 14 NA TRBV7-2 NA TRBJ1-4
TGTGCCAGCAACGTACCGACAGGGAACATGAACACTGAAGCTTTCTTT CASNVPTGNMNTEAFF 16 NA TRBV14 TRBD1 TRBJ1-1